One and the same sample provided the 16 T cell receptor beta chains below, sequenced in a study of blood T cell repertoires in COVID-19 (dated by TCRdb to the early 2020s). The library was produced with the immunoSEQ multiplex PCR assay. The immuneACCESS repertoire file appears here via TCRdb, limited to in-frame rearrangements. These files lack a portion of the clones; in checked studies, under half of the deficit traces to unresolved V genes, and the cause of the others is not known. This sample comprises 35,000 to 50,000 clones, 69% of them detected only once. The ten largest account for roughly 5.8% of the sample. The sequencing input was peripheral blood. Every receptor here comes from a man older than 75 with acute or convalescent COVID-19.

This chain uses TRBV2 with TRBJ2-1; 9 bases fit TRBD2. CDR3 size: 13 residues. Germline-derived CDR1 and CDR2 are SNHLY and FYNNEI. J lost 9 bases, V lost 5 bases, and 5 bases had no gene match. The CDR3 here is CASSIQLAGEQFF. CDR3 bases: TGTGCCAGCAGTATCCAACTAGCGGGTGAGCAGTTCTTC.

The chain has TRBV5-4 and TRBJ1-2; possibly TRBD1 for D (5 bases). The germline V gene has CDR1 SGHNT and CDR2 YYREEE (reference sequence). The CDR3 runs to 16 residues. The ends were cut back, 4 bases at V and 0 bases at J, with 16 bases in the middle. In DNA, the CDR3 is TGTGCCAGCAGCCCGCCCGGGGGGAAGCCTAACTATGGCTACACCTTC. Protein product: CASSPPGGKPNYGYTF.

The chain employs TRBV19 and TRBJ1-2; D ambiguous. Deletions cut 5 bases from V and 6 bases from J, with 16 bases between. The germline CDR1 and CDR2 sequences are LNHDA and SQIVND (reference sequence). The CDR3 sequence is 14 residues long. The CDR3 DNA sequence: TGTGCCAGTAGTCCGGTGGCGGCTTCCGATGGCTACACCTTC. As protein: CASSPVAASDGYTF.

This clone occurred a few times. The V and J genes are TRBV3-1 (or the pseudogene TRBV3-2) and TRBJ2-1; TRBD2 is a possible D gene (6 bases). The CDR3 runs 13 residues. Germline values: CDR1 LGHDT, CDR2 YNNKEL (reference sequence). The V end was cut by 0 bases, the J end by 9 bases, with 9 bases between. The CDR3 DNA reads TGTGCCAGCAGCCAAGAGGGTAGCGGTGAGCAGTTCTTC. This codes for CASSQEGSGEQFF.

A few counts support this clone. CDR3 protein: CASSTNRGRGTGELFF. As DNA, the CDR3 is TGTGCCAGCAGTACAAACAGGGGGCGCGGCACCGGGGAGCTGTTTTTT. J is TRBJ2-2 and V is TRBV27, with 9 bases matching TRBD1. The germline gives CDR1 MNHEY, CDR2 SMNVEV (reference sequence). CDR3 length: 16 residues. V lost 5 bases and J lost 4; bases outside the gene matches: 8.

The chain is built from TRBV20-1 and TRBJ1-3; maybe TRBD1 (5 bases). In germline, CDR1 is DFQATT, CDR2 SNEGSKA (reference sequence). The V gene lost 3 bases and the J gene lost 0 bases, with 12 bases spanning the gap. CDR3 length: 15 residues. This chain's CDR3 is CSASLVGGSGNTIYF. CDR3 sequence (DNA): TGCAGTGCTAGTCTGGTGGGGGGCTCTGGAAACACCATATATTTT.

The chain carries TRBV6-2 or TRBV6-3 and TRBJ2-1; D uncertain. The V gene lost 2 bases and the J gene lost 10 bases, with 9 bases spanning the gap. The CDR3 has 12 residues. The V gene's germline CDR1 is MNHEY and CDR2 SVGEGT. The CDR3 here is CASSYARREQFF. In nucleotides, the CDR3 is TGTGCCAGCAGTTACGCTCGCAGAGAGCAGTTCTTC.

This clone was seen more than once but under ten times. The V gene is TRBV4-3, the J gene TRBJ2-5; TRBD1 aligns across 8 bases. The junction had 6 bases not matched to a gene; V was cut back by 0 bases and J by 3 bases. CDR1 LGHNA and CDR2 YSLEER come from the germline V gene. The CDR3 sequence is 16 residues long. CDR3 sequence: CASSQDLDRGEETQYF. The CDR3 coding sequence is TGCGCCAGCAGCCAAGATCTCGACAGGGGAGAAGAGACCCAGTACTTC.

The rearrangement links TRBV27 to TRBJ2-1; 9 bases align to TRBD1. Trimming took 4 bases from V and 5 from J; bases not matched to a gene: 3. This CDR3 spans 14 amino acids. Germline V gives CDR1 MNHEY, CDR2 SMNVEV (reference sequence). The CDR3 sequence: CASSSWDRDNEQFF. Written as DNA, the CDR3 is TGTGCCAGCAGTTCATGGGACAGGGACAATGAGCAGTTCTTC.

The CDR3 nucleotides read TGCGCCAGCAGCCCGGACACCTACAACTCCTACGAGCAGTACTTC. The encoded protein is CASSPDTYNSYEQYF. The rearrangement links TRBV5-1 to TRBJ2-7; a possible D gene is TRBD1 (5 bases). The CDR3 totals 15 residues. CDR1 is SGHRS and CDR2 is YFSETQ in the germline V gene. V lost 4 bases to trimming and J lost 0 bases, with 14 bases between them.

CDR3 sequence reads: CASSVAGGAGDWEKLFF. For the CDR3, the DNA is TGTGCCAGCAGCGTAGCAGGGGGCGCGGGTGATTGGGAAAAACTGTTTTTT. The V and J genes are TRBV9 and TRBJ1-4; 8 bases match TRBD1. Germline-derived CDR1 and CDR2 are SGDLS and YYNGEE. V lost 0 bases to trimming and J lost 8 bases; unmatched junction nucleotides: 12. This CDR3 has 17 amino acids.

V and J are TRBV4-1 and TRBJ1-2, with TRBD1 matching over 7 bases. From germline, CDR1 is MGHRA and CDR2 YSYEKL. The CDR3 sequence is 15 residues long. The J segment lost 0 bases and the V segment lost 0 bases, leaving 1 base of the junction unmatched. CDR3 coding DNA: TGCGCCAGCAGCCAAGACGGGACAGCTAACTATGGCTACACCTTC. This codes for CASSQDGTANYGYTF.

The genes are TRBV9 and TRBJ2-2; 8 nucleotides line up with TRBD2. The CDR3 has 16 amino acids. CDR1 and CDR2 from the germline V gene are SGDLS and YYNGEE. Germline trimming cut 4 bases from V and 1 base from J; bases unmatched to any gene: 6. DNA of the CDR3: TGTGCCAGCAGCCGACTAGCGCGCGTGAACACCGGGGAGCTGTTTTTT. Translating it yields CASSRLARVNTGELFF.

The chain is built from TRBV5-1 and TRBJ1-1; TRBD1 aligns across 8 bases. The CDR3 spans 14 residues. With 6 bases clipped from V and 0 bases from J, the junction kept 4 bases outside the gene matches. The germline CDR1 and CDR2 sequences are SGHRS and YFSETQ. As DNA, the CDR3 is TGCGCCAGCACCCGGACAGGGCTGAACACTGAAGCTTTCTTT. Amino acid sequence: CASTRTGLNTEAFF.

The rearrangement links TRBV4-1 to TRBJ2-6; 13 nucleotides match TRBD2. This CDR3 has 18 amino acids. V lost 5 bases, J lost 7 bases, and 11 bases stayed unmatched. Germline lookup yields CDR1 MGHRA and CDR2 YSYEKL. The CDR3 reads CASSNGLAGVGVANVLTF. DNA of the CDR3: TGCGCCAGCAGCAATGGACTAGCGGGAGTTGGAGTTGCCAACGTCCTGACTTTC.

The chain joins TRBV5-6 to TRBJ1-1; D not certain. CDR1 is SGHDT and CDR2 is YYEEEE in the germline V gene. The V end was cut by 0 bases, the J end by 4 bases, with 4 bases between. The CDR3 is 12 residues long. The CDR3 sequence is CASSLEATEAFF. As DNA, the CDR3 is TGTGCCAGCAGCTTGGAAGCCACTGAAGCTTTCTTT.